This TCR beta chain was sequenced during a study of T-cell reconstitution after alpha-beta-depleted transplantation in children. There are 12 residues in the CDR3. V lost 5 bases and J 1 base, leaving 8 bases between the germline ends. Germline CDR1 is DFQATT and CDR2 is SNEGSKA (reference sequence). This clonotype was seen many times. Preparation of the TCRbeta library used unique molecular identifiers. TCRdb analysed the PCR reads with MiXCR anew, one entry per CDR3 protein. The sample holds some 300,000 distinct CDR3 sequences, 10% seen once. V usage is TRBV20-1 and J usage is TRBJ2-5; no reliable D call. The source was PBMCs, collected before TCRalphabeta/CD19-depleted stem cell transplant. The receptor comes from a boy in the first two years of life with acute myeloid leukemia, due to receive a stem cell transplant. The CDR3 DNA reads TGCAGTGCTGTCCCCGGCCAAGAGACCCAGTACTTC. Translated: CSAVPGQETQYF.